These T cell receptor beta chains were read from a single sample in a study of response to subunit inactivated influenza vaccine. TCRdb passed the RT-PCR reads through MiXCR, listing each CDR3 protein once. This table holds 550,000 to 650,000 distinct CDR3 sequences, approximately 12% found once. This specimen consisted of PBMCs from blood, obtained on the day of vaccination. The receptors here all came from a man in his forties or fifties who received an inactivated influenza vaccine. The CDR3 runs from the conserved cysteine through the conserved F or W. The D gene is left open where the match is weak. Where a row states a size, it is once, few, many or the class of an expanded clone; other rows omit it.

>TRBJ2-1|-|many|TRBV5-1
TGCGCCAGCACCCTCCAGCCGGTTAGCTCCTACGGTGAGCAGTTCTTC
CASTLQPVSSYGEQFF
>TRBJ2-3|-|-|TRBV4-3
TGCGCCAGCAGAGAGCGGGCGCAGTATTTT
CASRERAQYF
>TRBJ1-5|TRBD1|-|TRBV28
TGTGCCGCTTCTTCGGACAGGGGGGGCAATCAGCCCCAGCATTTT
CAASSDRGGNQPQHF
>TRBJ2-1|-|many|TRBV11-2
TGTGCCAGCAGCTTAGATCTCGGTCTAGCGTCTCACTCCTACAATGAGCAGTTCTTC
CASSLDLGLASHSYNEQFF
>TRBJ2-2|-|-|TRBV24-1
TGTGCCACCAGTGCTTGGAGGCCCTACGATGACACCGGGGAGCTGTTTTTT
CATSAWRPYDDTGELFF
>TRBJ1-4|-|-|TRBV7-9
TGTGCCAGCAGCGACGGACCCTCCGATGAAAAACTGTTTTTT
CASSDGPSDEKLFF
>TRBJ1-4|-|-|TRBV7-9
TGTGCCAGCAGCTTTTCAACAAGTAATGAAAAACTGTTTTTT
CASSFSTSNEKLFF
>TRBJ1-1|-|-|TRBV11-1
TGTGCCAGCAGCTTAGGTATTGAGCAGGGGACTATCAACACTGAAGCTTTCTTT
CASSLGIEQGTINTEAFF
>TRBJ2-4|TRBD2|-|TRBV3-1
TGTGCCAGCAGCCCCGGGGGGGCCGTCCGAAACATTCAGTACTTC
CASSPGGAVRNIQYF
>TRBJ2-2|-|-|TRBV12-3/TRBV12-4
TGTGCCAGCAGTTTTAACTCATGGAACACCGGGGAGCTGTTTTTT
CASSFNSWNTGELFF
>TRBJ2-5|TRBD1|few|TRBV12-3/TRBV12-4
TGTGCCAGCAACCGACAGGGGAATCAAGAGACCCAGTACTTC
CASNRQGNQETQYF
>TRBJ2-3|-|few|TRBV6-5
TGTGCCAGCAGTTCGATTAGGGATACGCAGTATTTT
CASSSIRDTQYF
>TRBJ2-1|TRBD1|few|TRBV7-8
TGTGCCAGCAGCCAGCTCGACAGGGGAGGCAATGAGCAGTTCTTC
CASSQLDRGGNEQFF
>TRBJ2-3|-|-|TRBV29-1
TGCAGCGTTGTAGGACGCTGGGCCCCCCAAACTGACACAGATACGCAGTATTTT
CSVVGRWAPQTDTDTQYF
>TRBJ2-1|TRBD1|-|TRBV12-3/TRBV12-4
TGTGCCAGCAGCACGACAGGGTCCTACAATGAGCAGTTCTTC
CASSTTGSYNEQFF
>TRBJ1-1|-|-|TRBV10-3
TGTGCCATCTCCACCCGGGGGTCAGGGAACACTGAAGCTTTCTTT
CAISTRGSGNTEAFF
>TRBJ2-7|-|few|TRBV6-2/TRBV6-3
TGTGCCAGCAGTCTCGCGGGGACGCGTTCATACGAGCAGTACTTC
CASSLAGTRSYEQYF
>TRBJ1-1|TRBD1|-|TRBV20-1
TGCAGTGCCGCCCCAGGGGGCCGGTTGGGTCGAACTGAAGCTTTCTTT
CSAAPGGRLGRTEAFF
>TRBJ1-5|-|few|TRBV6-2/TRBV6-3
TGTGCCAGCAGTTACTACCAGGGCAGCAATCAGCCCCAGCATTTT
CASSYYQGSNQPQHF
>TRBJ2-3|TRBD2|many|TRBV4-2
TGTGCCAGCAGCCAAGATCACCTAGCGGGGGGTTGGGAGTATTTT
CASSQDHLAGGWEYF
>TRBJ1-1|-|few|TRBV4-2
TGTGCCAGCAGCCAAGCCGCGGGACCGGCTGAAGCTTTCTTT
CASSQAAGPAEAFF
>TRBJ1-1|-|-|TRBV7-9
TGTGCCAGCAGCTTGGATCAAACGACCACTGAAGCTTTCTTT
CASSLDQTTTEAFF